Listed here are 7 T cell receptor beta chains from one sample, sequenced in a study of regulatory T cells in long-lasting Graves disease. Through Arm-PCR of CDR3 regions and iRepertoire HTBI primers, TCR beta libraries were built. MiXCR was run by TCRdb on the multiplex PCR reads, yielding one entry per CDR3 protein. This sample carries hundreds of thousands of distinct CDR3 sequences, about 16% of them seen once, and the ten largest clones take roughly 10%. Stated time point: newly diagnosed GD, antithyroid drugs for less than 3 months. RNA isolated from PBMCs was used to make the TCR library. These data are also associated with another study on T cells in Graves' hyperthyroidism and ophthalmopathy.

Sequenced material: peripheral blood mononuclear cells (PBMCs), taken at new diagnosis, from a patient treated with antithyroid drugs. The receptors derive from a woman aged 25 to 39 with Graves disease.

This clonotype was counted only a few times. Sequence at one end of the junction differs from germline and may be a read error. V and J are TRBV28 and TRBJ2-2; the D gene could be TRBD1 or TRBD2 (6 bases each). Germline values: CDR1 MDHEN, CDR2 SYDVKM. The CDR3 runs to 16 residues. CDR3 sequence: CATRRDGTPNAGELFF. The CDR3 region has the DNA TGTGCCACAAGGAGGGACGGGACACCGAACGCCGGGGAGCTGTTTTTT.

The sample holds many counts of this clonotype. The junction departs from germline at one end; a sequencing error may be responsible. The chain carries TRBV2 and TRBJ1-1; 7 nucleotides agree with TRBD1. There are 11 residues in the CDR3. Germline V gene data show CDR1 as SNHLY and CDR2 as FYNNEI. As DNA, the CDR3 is TGTGCCAGCAGGACCGGGACAGCACTAATCTTT. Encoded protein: CASRTGTALIF. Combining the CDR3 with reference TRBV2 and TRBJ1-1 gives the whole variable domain EPEVTQTPSHQVTQMGQEVILRCVPISNHLYFYWYRQILGQKVEFLVSFYNNEISEKSEIFDDQFSVERPDGSNFTLKIRSTKLEDSAMYFCASRTGTALIFGQGTRLTVV.

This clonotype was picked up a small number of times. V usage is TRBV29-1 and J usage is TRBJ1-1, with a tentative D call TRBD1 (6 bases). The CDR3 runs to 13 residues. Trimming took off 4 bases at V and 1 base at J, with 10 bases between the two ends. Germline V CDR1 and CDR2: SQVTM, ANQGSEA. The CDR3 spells CSVGDIQNTEAFF. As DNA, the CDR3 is TGCAGCGTTGGGGACATTCAGAACACTGAAGCTTTCTTT.

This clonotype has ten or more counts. The CDR3 protein is CASTQLLAGMGNEQFF. CDR3 DNA: TGTGCCAGCACCCAACTTTTAGCGGGCATGGGGAATGAGCAGTTCTTC. V is TRBV2 and J is TRBJ2-1; TRBD2 aligns across 7 bases. This CDR3 is 16 amino acids long. Germline values: CDR1 SNHLY, CDR2 FYNNEI. V was clipped by 7 bases and J by 7 bases; unmatched bases: 16. Based on the CDR3 plus reference TRBV2 and TRBJ2-1, the full variable domain is EPEVTQTPSHQVTQMGQEVILRCVPISNHLYFYWYRQILGQKVEFLVSFYNNEISEKSEIFDDQFSVERPDGSNFTLKIRSTKLEDSAMYFCASTQLLAGMGNEQFFGPGTRLTVL.

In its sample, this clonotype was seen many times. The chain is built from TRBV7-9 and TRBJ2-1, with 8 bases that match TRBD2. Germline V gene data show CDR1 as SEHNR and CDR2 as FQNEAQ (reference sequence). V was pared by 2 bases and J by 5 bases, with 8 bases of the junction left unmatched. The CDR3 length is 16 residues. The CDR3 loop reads CASSLWSGRGDNEQFF. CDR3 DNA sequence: TGTGCCAGCAGCTTATGGAGCGGGAGAGGGGACAATGAGCAGTTCTTC.

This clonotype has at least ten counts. CDR3 protein: CASSFHREGLAKNIQYF. The CDR3 DNA sequence: TGTGCCAGCAGTTTTCATCGGGAGGGGCTAGCCAAAAACATTCAGTACTTC. The gene calls are TRBV28 and TRBJ2-4, with 8 bases that match TRBD2. The ends lost 3 bases at V and 0 bases at J; junction bases unmatched: 7. Germline CDR1 reads MDHEN; CDR2 reads SYDVKM. This CDR3 comprises 17 residues.

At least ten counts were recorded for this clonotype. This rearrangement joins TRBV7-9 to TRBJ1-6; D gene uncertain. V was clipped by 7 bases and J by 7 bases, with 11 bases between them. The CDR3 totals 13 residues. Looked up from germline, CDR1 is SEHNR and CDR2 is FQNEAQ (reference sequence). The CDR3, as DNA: TGTGCCAGCAACCTTGGCTGGAATTCACCCCTCCACTTT. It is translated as CASNLGWNSPLHF. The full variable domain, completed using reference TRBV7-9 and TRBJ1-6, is DTGVSQNPRHKITKRGQNVTFRCDPISEHNRLYWYRQTLGQGPEFLTYFQNEAQLEKSRLLSDRFSAERPKGSFSTLEIQRTEQGDSAMYLCASNLGWNSPLHFGNGTRLTVT.